A selection of T cell receptor beta chains follows, all from one sample in a study of PD-1 blockade in classical Hodgkin lymphoma. Here immunoSEQ multiplex PCR was the method, and the copy in TCRdb shows in-frame clones only, minus some. The sample has tens of thousands of clones, 85% to 90% seen once; the top ten hold around 13%. This material consisted of peripheral blood mononuclear cells (PBMCs), taken before the fourth cycle of nivolumab. All receptors come from a human donor with classical Hodgkin lymphoma. Each CDR3 is given with its conserved first and last residue. D genes are given only for firm matches. A clone size is listed for some rows: how often the clone was seen (once, few, many), or a class if it is expanded.

v_call	clone_size	d_call	j_call	cdr3_aa	cdr3_nt
TRBV5-1	NA	TRBD2	TRBJ2-3	CASSLEVAGGDTQYF	TGCGCCAGCAGCTTGGAAGTAGCGGGAGGAGATACGCAGTATTTT
TRBV4-2	NA	TRBD2	TRBJ2-5	CASSQGTSGSPGETQYF	TGTGCCAGCAGCCAGGGGACTAGCGGGAGCCCAGGGGAGACCCAGTACTTC
TRBV5-4	NA	TRBD1	TRBJ2-1	CASSKDPGQGYNEQFF	TGTGCCAGCAGCAAGGACCCGGGACAGGGCTACAATGAGCAGTTCTTC
TRBV2	NA	TRBD1	TRBJ1-4	CASSHRTGGNEKLFF	TGTGCCAGCAGTCACAGGACAGGGGGGAATGAAAAACTGTTTTTT
TRBV6-5	NA	NA	TRBJ1-2	CASSTVANYGYTF	TGTGCCAGCAGCACCGTCGCGAACTATGGCTACACCTTC
TRBV19	NA	NA	TRBJ2-7	CASSTTRDLGREQYF	TGTGCCAGTAGTACCACTCGGGACTTAGGGCGCGAGCAGTACTTC
TRBV5-1	NA	NA	TRBJ2-7	CASSWDPPYEQYF	TGCGCCAGCAGTTGGGACCCACCCTACGAGCAGTACTTC
TRBV6-5	once	NA	TRBJ2-5	CASTSSSAAETQYF	TGTGCCAGCACTTCCTCTAGTGCGGCGGAGACCCAGTACTTC
TRBV10-2	NA	NA	TRBJ2-3	CASTLWGATTDTQYF	TGCGCCAGCACTCTGTGGGGGGCAACCACAGATACGCAGTATTTT
TRBV2	NA	NA	TRBJ2-7	CASKTAELYEQYF	TGTGCCAGCAAGACGGCCGAGTTGTACGAGCAGTACTTC
TRBV15	NA	TRBD2	TRBJ2-1	CATSRGSSGRKNEQFF	TGTGCCACCAGCAGAGGGTCTAGCGGGAGGAAGAATGAGCAGTTCTTC
TRBV27	once	NA	TRBJ1-2	CASSLLGGWSSGYTF	TGTGCCAGCAGTTTATTGGGGGGATGGTCCTCTGGCTACACCTTC
TRBV29-1	NA	TRBD1	TRBJ1-2	CSVEDIWVQGAVDYGYTF	TGCAGCGTTGAAGATATATGGGTACAGGGGGCAGTGGACTATGGCTACACCTTC
TRBV28	NA	NA	TRBJ2-7	CASSFPLTYEQYF	TGTGCCAGCAGTTTTCCATTGACCTACGAGCAGTACTTC
TRBV9	few	NA	TRBJ1-1	CASSSEQGWTEAFF	TGTGCCAGCAGCTCGGAGCAGGGTTGGACTGAAGCTTTCTTT
TRBV21-1	NA	NA	TRBJ2-7	CASRSGGDEQYF	TGTGCCAGCAGGTCAGGGGGCGACGAGCAGTACTTC
TRBV6-4	NA	NA	TRBJ2-2	CASSDASAGGELFF	TGTGCCAGCAGTGATGCCTCAGCGGGCGGGGAGCTGTTTTTT
TRBV9	NA	NA	TRBJ1-1	CASSVGQLNTEAFF	TGTGCCAGCAGCGTGGGGCAGTTGAACACTGAAGCTTTCTTT
TRBV5-6	NA	NA	TRBJ2-7	CASSFPGQFDEQYF	TGTGCCAGCAGCTTCCCCGGACAGTTCGACGAGCAGTACTTC
TRBV7-9	NA	NA	TRBJ2-2	CASSPDRQTNTGELFF	TGTGCCAGCAGCCCAGACAGGCAAACGAACACCGGGGAGCTGTTTTTT
TRBV11-1	NA	TRBD1	TRBJ2-7	CASSLEGGGFYEQYF	TGTGCCAGCAGCTTAGAAGGGGGCGGATTTTACGAGCAGTACTTC
TRBV2	NA	NA	TRBJ2-7	CASREWGQGNYEQYF	TGTGCCAGCAGGGAGTGGGGGCAGGGAAACTACGAGCAGTACTTC
TRBV4-1	NA	TRBD2	TRBJ2-1	CASSHGTSGPSYNEQFF	TGCGCCAGCAGCCACGGGACTAGCGGTCCCTCCTACAATGAGCAGTTCTTC
TRBV10-1	NA	NA	TRBJ2-3	CASSESRKGEGLTSTDTQYF	TGCGCCAGCAGTGAGTCGAGAAAGGGTGAGGGACTTACTAGCACAGATACGCAGTATTTT
TRBV28	NA	NA	TRBJ2-3	CASSLRVATQYF	TGTGCCAGCAGTTTAAGGGTAGCTACGCAGTATTTT
TRBV10-3	NA	NA	TRBJ2-7	CAISGGYEQYF	TGTGCCATCAGTGGGGGATACGAGCAGTACTTC
TRBV5-1	NA	NA	TRBJ2-7	CASSPLRGAMRYEQYF	TGCGCCAGCAGCCCTTTGAGGGGCGCCATGCGCTACGAGCAGTACTTC
TRBV2	NA	NA	TRBJ2-2	CASSVFGPGELFF	TGTGCCAGCAGTGTCTTCGGTCCCGGGGAGCTGTTTTTT
TRBV9	NA	NA	TRBJ1-1	CASSAEPSGKWADTEAFF	TGTGCCAGCAGCGCGGAGCCCTCAGGGAAATGGGCTGACACTGAAGCTTTCTTT
TRBV19	NA	NA	TRBJ2-7	CASSISGAYEQYF	TGTGCCAGTAGTATATCTGGGGCCTACGAGCAGTACTTC
TRBV18	NA	TRBD2	TRBJ2-5	CASSDKAGGPVLETQYF	TGTGCCAGCTCGGATAAAGCGGGAGGGCCAGTCCTGGAGACCCAGTACTTC
TRBV6-5	NA	NA	TRBJ2-7	CASSSIITGPEQYF	TGTGCCAGCAGTTCAATAATAACAGGGCCCGAGCAGTACTTC
TRBV27	NA	TRBD1	TRBJ1-2	CASSLRDRVGGYTF	TGTGCCAGCAGTCTCCGGGACAGGGTGGGCGGCTACACCTTC
TRBV19	NA	NA	TRBJ1-1	CASRRGTEAFF	TGTGCCAGTAGGAGGGGCACTGAAGCTTTCTTT
TRBV28	once	TRBD1	TRBJ1-5	CASGDRGRLGQPQHF	TGTGCCAGCGGCGACAGGGGGCGCTTAGGTCAGCCCCAGCATTTT
TRBV6-4	few	NA	TRBJ2-1	CASSDSAGSYNEQFF	TGTGCCAGCAGTGACTCAGCGGGCTCCTACAATGAGCAGTTCTTC
TRBV4-2	NA	NA	TRBJ2-7	CASSQDLRDEQYF	TGTGCCAGCAGCCAAGATCTCAGGGACGAGCAGTACTTC